Below, 20 T cell receptor beta chains from the same sample are listed, as sequenced in a study of blood T cell repertoires in COVID-19. Some clones are missing from TCRdb's copy, which holds only in-frame ones; the method was immunoSEQ multiplex PCR. The table includes a few hundred thousand clones, approximately 91% detected once. The specimen was PBMCs or T cells enriched from blood (not recorded which). These receptor sequences come from a human donor in a cohort exposed to, infected with or recovered from COVID-19 (not recorded which). The donor label of this sample is uncertain.

This chain links TRBV7-9 with TRBJ1-5, with 8 bases that match TRBD1. Germline lookup yields CDR1 SEHNR and CDR2 FQNEAQ (reference sequence). The CDR3 extends over 15 amino acids. V was pared by 5 bases and J by 3 bases, with 6 bases of the junction left unmatched. CDR3 residues: CASSPTGESNQPQHF. The CDR3 DNA is TGTGCCAGCAGCCCGACAGGGGAGTCCAATCAGCCCCAGCATTTT.

This chain joins TRBV27 and TRBJ2-7, with 9 bases identical to TRBD1. The CDR3 length is 13 residues. Germline loops: CDR1 MNHEY, CDR2 SMNVEV (reference sequence). The junction had 1 base not matched to a gene; V was cut back by 6 bases and J by 1 base. Here the CDR3 DNA reads TGTGCCAGCAGACAGGGGGCGTCCTACGAGCAGTACTTC. It encodes CASRQGASYEQYF.

The genes are TRBV30 and TRBJ2-7; 9 positions match TRBD1. From germline, CDR1 is GTSNPN and CDR2 SVGIG (reference sequence). V was pared by 3 bases and J by 5 bases, with 8 bases of the junction left unmatched. The CDR3 has 14 amino acids. Written as DNA, the CDR3 is TGTGCCTGGAGCGCTGGGACAGGGTTAGACGAGCAGTACTTC. As protein: CAWSAGTGLDEQYF.

The chain recombines TRBV18 with TRBJ2-3, with D possibly being TRBD2 (5 bases). V gave up 0 bases and J gave up 5 bases, with 6 bases separating them. Germline V gene lookup returns CDR1 KGHSH and CDR2 LQKENI. CDR3 length equals 13 residues. The CDR3 reads CASSPPREDTQYF. CDR3 bases: TGTGCCAGCTCACCACCGAGGGAAGATACGCAGTATTTT.

This clone came up once. The chain employs TRBV19 and TRBJ1-1, with TRBD1 identical over 7 bases. The CDR3 covers 16 residues. CDR1 is LNHDA, CDR2 SQIVND, per germline (reference sequence). The trim removed 5 bases at V and 4 bases at J, leaving 13 bases unmatched. Here the CDR3 reads CASSAAGQPLTTEAFF. The CDR3 nucleotides are TGTGCCAGTAGTGCCGCGGGACAGCCACTTACCACTGAAGCTTTCTTT. Variable domain in full (rest from reference TRBV19 and TRBJ1-1): DGGITQSPKYLFRKEGQNVTLSCEQNLNHDAMYWYRQDPGQGLRLIYYSQIVNDFQKGDIAEGYSVSREKKESFPLTVTSAQKNPTAFYLCASSAAGQPLTTEAFFGQGTRLTVV.

V usage is TRBV6-1 and J usage is TRBJ2-5; D is possibly TRBD1 (6 bases). Trimming stripped 1 base from V and 5 bases from J, with 20 bases between. Per germline, CDR1 MNHNS and CDR2 SASEGT. The CDR3 covers 17 residues. The CDR3 nucleotides read TGTGCCAGCAGTGAAGACCTCCTGGCAGGGGCTGTGGAGACCCAGTACTTC. Its protein is CASSEDLLAGAVETQYF.

The chain recombines TRBV27 with TRBJ1-2; TRBD1 matches at 7 bases. The CDR3 loop spans 15 amino acids. V trimming: 5 bases; J trimming: 2 bases; junction bases outside the gene matches: 8. The germline CDR1 and CDR2 sequences are MNHEY and SMNVEV (reference sequence). CDR3 protein: CASSRDSRLNYGYTF. CDR3 nucleotide sequence: TGTGCCAGCAGTCGGGACAGCCGATTAAACTATGGCTACACCTTC.

This sequence joins TRBV19 and TRBJ1-1; D is undetermined. Germline CDR1 reads LNHDA; CDR2 reads SQIVND (reference sequence). This CDR3 comprises 12 residues. Trimming took off 7 bases at V and 1 base at J, with 7 bases between the two ends. Written as DNA, the CDR3 is TGTGCCAGTACGCGGCAGAACACTGAAGCTTTCTTT. Protein sequence: CASTRQNTEAFF.

The rearrangement uses TRBV19 and TRBJ1-2, with 11 bases that match TRBD1. Germline-derived CDR1 and CDR2 are LNHDA and SQIVND (reference sequence). Losses at the gene ends were 8 bases for V and 4 bases for J; bases not matched to a gene: 9. This CDR3 has 15 amino acids. CDR3 in DNA: TGTGCCAGTGATACCGGGACAGGGGGTTCCTATGGCTACACCTTC. Translated, it gives CASDTGTGGSYGYTF.

V and J are TRBV7-9 and TRBJ2-1, with 9 nucleotides matching TRBD1. V was clipped by 5 bases and J by 8 bases; unmatched bases: 13. The CDR3 extends over 16 amino acids. Per germline, CDR1 SEHNR and CDR2 FQNEAQ (reference sequence). The CDR3: CASSLTPRTGGDEQFF. CDR3 in DNA: TGTGCCAGCAGCCTCACCCCCCGCACAGGGGGCGATGAGCAGTTCTTC.

The J gene is TRBJ1-2, the V gene TRBV2, with 8 bases that match TRBD1. The V gene end was trimmed by 3 bases and the J gene end by 7 bases; junction bases not matched to a gene: 4. In germline, CDR1 is SNHLY, CDR2 FYNNEI. The CDR3 is made up of 13 amino acids. CDR3 sequence: CASSDRGPRGYTF. CDR3 coding DNA: TGTGCCAGCAGTGACAGGGGGCCGCGTGGCTACACCTTC. Combining the CDR3 with reference TRBV2 and TRBJ1-2 gives the whole variable domain EPEVTQTPSHQVTQMGQEVILRCVPISNHLYFYWYRQILGQKVEFLVSFYNNEISEKSEIFDDQFSVERPDGSNFTLKIRSTKLEDSAMYFCASSDRGPRGYTFGSGTRLTVV.

This clone came up once. The gene calls are TRBV9 and TRBJ2-1; 11 bases are shared with TRBD2. The CDR3 is 14 residues long. V dropped 2 bases and J dropped 6; count of bases not matched to a gene: 1. CDR1 is SGDLS, CDR2 YYNGEE, per germline. This CDR3 reads CASSVLAGGNEQFF. The CDR3 DNA sequence: TGTGCCAGCAGCGTGCTAGCGGGGGGCAATGAGCAGTTCTTC.

The chain combines TRBV3-1 (or the pseudogene TRBV3-2) with TRBJ2-1, with D tentatively TRBD2 (6 bases). Germline V gene sequence: CDR1 LGHDT, CDR2 YNNKEL (reference sequence). This CDR3 contains 16 residues. V lost 7 bases and J lost 8, with 24 bases in between. This CDR3 reads CASTRGGTLPGDEQFF. In DNA form, the CDR3 reads TGTGCCAGCACCCGGGGCGGGACCCTCCCGGGGGATGAGCAGTTCTTC.

This rearrangement joins TRBV5-1 to TRBJ1-4, with 8 bases fitting TRBD1. Losses at the gene ends were 4 bases for V and 7 bases for J; bases not matched to a gene: 9. The germline CDR1 and CDR2 sequences are SGHRS and YFSETQ. The CDR3 totals 15 residues. CDR3 amino acids: CASSPGTGEPEKLFF. The CDR3 nucleotides are TGCGCCAGCAGCCCCGGGACAGGTGAACCTGAAAAACTGTTTTTT.

The chain has TRBV19 and TRBJ1-1, with D unresolved. CDR1 and CDR2 from the germline V gene are LNHDA and SQIVND (reference sequence). CDR3 size: 13 residues. Trimming pared 7 bases from V and 4 bases from J, leaving 13 bases between. The CDR3 nucleotides read TGTGCCAGTACTCTGTCGGGTTTCACTGAAGCTTTCTTT. Amino acid sequence: CASTLSGFTEAFF.

J is TRBJ1-2 and V is TRBV2; no clear D. Per the germline V gene, CDR1 is SNHLY and CDR2 is FYNNEI. The CDR3 sequence is 11 residues long. V gave up 4 bases and J gave up 5 bases, with 5 bases separating them. The CDR3 spells CASSGEYGYTF. As DNA, the CDR3 is TGTGCCAGCAGTGGCGAATATGGCTACACCTTC.

The J gene is TRBJ2-7, the V gene TRBV18; D may be TRBD1 (6 bases). The CDR3 has 14 amino acids. Germline CDR1 reads KGHSH; CDR2 reads LQKENI. V was clipped by 3 bases and J by 2 bases, with 11 bases between them. CDR3 amino acids: CASSPPAGAYEQYF. CDR3 sequence (DNA): TGTGCCAGCTCACCCCCTGCAGGGGCCTACGAGCAGTACTTC.

This chain joins TRBV19 and TRBJ1-2, with TRBD1 as a possible D gene (6 bases). The CDR3 totals 14 residues. The germline CDR1 and CDR2 sequences are LNHDA and SQIVND (reference sequence). The V end lost 4 bases, the J end lost 8 bases, and 17 bases lay between the germline ends. CDR3 nucleotide sequence: TGTGCCAGTAGTACTGGACAGAAAAATGGAGGCTACACCTTC. As protein: CASSTGQKNGGYTF.

The V gene is TRBV9, the J gene TRBJ2-7; D ambiguous. This CDR3 has 13 amino acids. Germline V lookup: CDR1 SGDLS, CDR2 YYNGEE. V was cut by 0 bases and J by 3 bases, with 7 bases left in between. The CDR3 DNA follows: TGTGCCAGCAGCGTAGATTCGGGCTACGAGCAGTACTTC. It codes for CASSVDSGYEQYF.

The V call is TRBV11-2, the J call TRBJ2-1, with D tentatively TRBD1 (6 bases). CDR1 SGHAT and CDR2 FQNNGV come from the germline V gene. This CDR3 has 16 residues. Trimming left V 4 bases short and J 0 bases short, with 13 bases between. The CDR3 bases are TGTGCCAGCAGCTCCCGGACAGATATCTCCTACAATGAGCAGTTCTTC. It encodes CASSSRTDISYNEQFF.